A selection of T cell receptor beta chains follows, all from one sample in a study of T cell changes during pregnancy in multiple sclerosis. The table came from immunoSEQ multiplex PCR; TCRdb's copy has only in-frame clones and leaves some out. Of fewer than 50,000 clones listed, roughly 94% are singletons. Specimen: CD4+ T cells from peripheral blood mononuclear cells, collected in the third trimester of pregnancy. Receptor source: a female donor with multiple sclerosis, enrolled in a pregnancy study. CDR3s leave out the opening cysteine and the closing phenylalanine or tryptophan.

V: TRBV28
J: TRBJ1-5
CDR3: ASNVLPQH

V: TRBV5-4
J: TRBJ2-3
CDR3: ASSFRTSGGAFTDTQY

V: TRBV14
J: TRBJ2-1
CDR3: ASSQVPGLAKFNEQF

V: TRBV25-1
J: TRBJ2-1
CDR3: ASSEFGTSGSYNEQF

V: TRBV18
J: TRBJ1-5
CDR3: ASSPSNSNQPQH

V: TRBV5-5
J: TRBJ1-4
CDR3: ASSNGEQGGTNEKLF

V: TRBV5-4
J: TRBJ2-3
CDR3: ASSLVQGPDTQY

V: TRBV5-1
J: TRBJ2-2
CDR3: ASSLFIGAGELF

V: TRBV5-1
J: TRBJ1-1
CDR3: ASSQGQEQTEAF

V: TRBV2
J: TRBJ1-5
CDR3: ASSPDRVNQPQH

V: TRBV5-1
J: TRBJ1-2
CDR3: ASSLAEGSNYGYT

V: TRBV19
J: TRBJ2-1
CDR3: ASSKGAGGQEQF

V: TRBV10-3
J: TRBJ2-1
CDR3: AISATSGGDNEQF

V: TRBV6-1
J: TRBJ2-7
CDR3: ASSLDYEQY

V: TRBV10-3
J: TRBJ1-1
CDR3: AIVEQGSSDAF

V: TRBV10-3
J: TRBJ1-1
CDR3: AIRSARQGGVEAF